The 14 T cell receptor beta chains presented below share a single source sample, sequenced in a study of T cell changes during pregnancy in multiple sclerosis. Libraries were prepared by immunoSEQ multiplex PCR; TCRdb keeps only in-frame clonotypes and omits some of them. Of under 95,000 clones in the sample, roughly 89% were seen once. The sample in question was peripheral blood, obtained after pregnancy. The receptors were sampled from a female donor in good health, enrolled as a control in a pregnancy study.

V and J are TRBV5-6 and TRBJ1-5; D gene ambiguous. The CDR3 totals 13 residues. Germline assignment: CDR1 SGHDT and CDR2 YYEEEE. The V end was cut by 4 bases, the J end by 1 base, with 6 bases between. The chain's CDR3 is CASSRRSNQPQHF. The DNA of the CDR3 is TGTGCCAGCAGCCGGAGGAGCAATCAGCCCCAGCATTTT.

A remark on this clone: The same CDR3 can be traced to other DNA sequences in this sample. This sequence joins TRBV7-9 and TRBJ1-2, with D tentatively TRBD1 (6 bases). V shed 1 base and J shed 1 base, with 10 bases lying between them. Per the germline V gene, CDR1 is SEHNR and CDR2 is FQNEAQ (reference sequence). The length of the CDR3 is 15 residues. CDR3: CASSLGGQINYGYTF. CDR3 bases: TGTGCCAGCAGCTTAGGAGGACAGATTAACTATGGCTACACCTTC.

The rearrangement joins TRBV6-5 to TRBJ2-3, with TRBD2 identical over 9 bases. The CDR3 totals 15 residues. Trimming took 11 bases from V and 5 from J; bases not matched to a gene: 14. The V gene's germline CDR1 is MNHEY and CDR2 SVGAGI. The CDR3 is CACLSRGGSLDTQYF. Here the CDR3 DNA reads TGTGCCTGCCTTTCGCGGGGGGGTTCGTTAGATACGCAGTATTTT.

This clone occurred a few times. The chain uses TRBV29-1 and TRBJ2-5; 7 bases fit TRBD1. The CDR3 extends over 13 amino acids. CDR1 and CDR2 from the germline V gene are SQVTM and ANQGSEA. The junction had 8 bases not matched to a gene; V was cut back by 6 bases and J by 4 bases. CDR3 in DNA: TGCAGCGTGGGGACAGATGGGGGAGAGACCCAGTACTTC. It is translated as CSVGTDGGETQYF.

The chain employs TRBV5-1 and TRBJ2-2; 8 nucleotides agree with TRBD2. CDR3 length: 14 amino acids. Germline assignment: CDR1 SGHRS and CDR2 YFSETQ. With 2 bases clipped from V and 4 bases from J, the junction kept 1 base outside the gene matches. CDR3: CASSFGGVTGELFF. The CDR3 DNA reads TGCGCCAGCAGCTTCGGGGGGGTCACCGGGGAGCTGTTTTTT.

This clone appeared a single time. V usage is TRBV6-5 and J usage is TRBJ1-3; 8 nucleotides line up with TRBD1. The CDR3 is 14 residues long. V lost 6 bases, J lost 4 bases, and 5 bases stayed unmatched. Germline V CDR1 and CDR2: MNHEY, SVGAGI. The CDR3 bases are TGTGCCAGCAGCCGCACAGGGGGAGGAAACACCATATATTTT. It is translated as CASSRTGGGNTIYF.

The chain couples TRBV7-2 to TRBJ2-3; the D gene is possibly TRBD2 (6 bases). CDR1 and CDR2 from the germline V gene are SGHTA and FQGNSA. The V end lost 0 bases, the J end lost 2 bases, and 9 bases lay between the germline ends. The CDR3 sequence is 15 residues long. In DNA, the CDR3 is TGTGCCAGCAGCTTAGCCCCGGGGGACACAGATACGCAGTATTTT. This encodes CASSLAPGDTDTQYF.

The table lists this clone with a count of one. The chain uses TRBV6-5 and TRBJ2-5; tentatively, D is TRBD1 (6 bases). This CDR3 region has 15 residues. V was clipped by 2 bases and J by 5 bases, with 15 bases between them. Germline-derived CDR1 and CDR2 are MNHEY and SVGAGI. CDR3 residues: CASSYSRGLGETQYF. The CDR3 DNA is TGTGCCAGCAGTTACAGTAGGGGGTTAGGGGAGACCCAGTACTTC.

V and J are TRBV4-3 and TRBJ2-1, with 14 bases lining up with TRBD2. The CDR3 has 17 residues. V lost 4 bases, J lost 8 bases, and 10 bases stayed unmatched. Germline-derived CDR1 and CDR2 are LGHNA and YSLEER. The CDR3 loop reads CASSRGLAGGLGDEQFF. DNA for the CDR3: TGCGCCAGCAGCCGTGGACTAGCGGGGGGACTAGGGGATGAGCAGTTCTTC.

The chain combines TRBV7-2 with TRBJ1-2; D is perhaps TRBD1 (5 bases). This CDR3 is 11 amino acids long. The germline V and J ends were trimmed by 3 bases and 13 bases, with 12 bases remaining between them. The germline gives CDR1 SGHTA, CDR2 FQGNSA. In nucleotides, the CDR3 is TGTGCCAGCAGCTTGAGTTCAGGGTCCACCTTC. It is translated as CASSLSSGSTF.

The chain links TRBV2 to TRBJ1-5, with D possibly being TRBD1 (5 bases). The CDR3 loop spans 15 amino acids. V was trimmed by 8 bases and J by 4 bases, leaving 18 bases between them. Germline V gene lookup returns CDR1 SNHLY and CDR2 FYNNEI. CDR3 sequence: CASSLLTVKNQPQHF. CDR3 nucleotides: TGTGCCAGCTCGCTCTTGACAGTTAAGAATCAGCCCCAGCATTTT.

V is TRBV7-2 and J is TRBJ2-3; D is unclear. Trimming left V 5 bases short and J 3 bases short, with 12 bases between. The CDR3 loop spans 14 amino acids. The germline gives CDR1 SGHTA, CDR2 FQGNSA. CDR3 bases: TGTGCCAGCAGCACGAGACAAATTACAGATACGCAGTATTTT. It codes for CASSTRQITDTQYF.

The chain's CDR3 is CAWGGHNTEAFF. CDR3 nucleotides: TGTGCCTGGGGGGGACACAACACTGAAGCTTTCTTT. The chain couples TRBV30 to TRBJ1-1, with D possibly being TRBD1 (6 bases). Germline values: CDR1 GTSNPN, CDR2 SVGIG (reference sequence). This CDR3 has 12 residues. Deletions cut 5 bases from V and 2 bases from J, with 9 bases between.

The sample holds one count of this clone. This sequence joins TRBV7-6 and TRBJ2-3; D gene ambiguous. The CDR3 length is 15 residues. V lost 6 bases and J 2 bases, leaving 15 bases between the germline ends. Germline lookup yields CDR1 SGHVS and CDR2 FNYEAQ. The CDR3: CASSPGVRNTDTQYF. The CDR3 region has the DNA TGTGCCAGCAGTCCTGGAGTCCGGAACACAGATACGCAGTATTTT.